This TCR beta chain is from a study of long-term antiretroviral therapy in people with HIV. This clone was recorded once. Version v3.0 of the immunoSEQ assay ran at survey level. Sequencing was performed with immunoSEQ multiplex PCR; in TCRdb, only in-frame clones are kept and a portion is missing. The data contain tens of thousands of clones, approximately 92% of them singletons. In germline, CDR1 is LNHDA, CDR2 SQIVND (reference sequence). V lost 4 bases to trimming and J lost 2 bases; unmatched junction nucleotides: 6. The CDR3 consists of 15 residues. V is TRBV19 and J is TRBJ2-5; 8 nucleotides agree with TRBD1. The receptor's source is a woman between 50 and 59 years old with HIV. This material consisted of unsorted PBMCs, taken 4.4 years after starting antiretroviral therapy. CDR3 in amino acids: CASSNLDRDQETQYF. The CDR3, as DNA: TGTGCCAGTAGTAATCTGGACAGGGATCAAGAGACCCAGTACTTC.